This is a list of T cell receptor beta chains from one sample in a study of T cell changes during pregnancy in multiple sclerosis. Libraries were prepared by immunoSEQ multiplex PCR; TCRdb keeps only in-frame clonotypes and omits some of them. Among around 38,000 clones, about 92% were seen once, and the ten largest hold more than 5%. The sample in question was CD8+ T cells from peripheral blood mononuclear cells, obtained in the third trimester of pregnancy. All receptors derive from a female donor with multiple sclerosis, enrolled in a pregnancy study. CDR3s include the opening cysteine and the closing phenylalanine or tryptophan. The D gene is left open where the match is weak.

12	.	TRBV6-6	TRBJ2-2	CASGLNTGELFF	TGTGCCAGCGGCTTAAACACCGGGGAGCTGTTTTTT
18	.	TRBV30	TRBJ2-7	CAWEVEGATLTGAYEQYF	TGTGCCTGGGAGGTGGAGGGGGCGACGCTAACCGGAGCCTACGAGCAGTACTTC
12	.	TRBV6-1	TRBJ1-1	CASGWTAREAFF	TGTGCCAGCGGATGGACAGCCCGAGAAGCTTTCTTT
15	TRBD1	TRBV7-8	TRBJ2-3	CASSPPGQSTDTQYF	TGTGCCAGCAGCCCTCCGGGACAGAGCACAGATACGCAGTATTTT
16	TRBD1	TRBV12-5	TRBJ2-7	CASGLVPGQGNHEQYF	TGTGCTAGTGGTTTGGTCCCGGGACAGGGTAACCACGAGCAGTACTTC
14	.	TRBV5-1	TRBJ2-7	CASSLAGGSYEQYF	TGCGCCAGCAGCTTGGCCGGCGGGTCCTACGAGCAGTACTTC
12	.	TRBV15	TRBJ2-1	CATSSGGPEQFF	TGTGCCACCAGCAGCGGCGGGCCGGAGCAGTTCTTC
18	TRBD2	TRBV29-1	TRBJ2-3	CSYRTSGRAKASTDTQYF	TGCAGCTATCGGACTAGCGGGAGGGCCAAGGCTAGCACAGATACGCAGTATTTT
15	TRBD2	TRBV28	TRBJ2-7	CASSPGLADSYEQYF	TGTGCCAGCAGTCCGGGACTAGCGGACTCCTACGAGCAGTACTTC
18	TRBD2	TRBV7-3	TRBJ2-1	CASSLGTLAGDPYNEQFF	TGTGCCAGCAGCTTAGGGACTTTAGCGGGAGACCCCTACAATGAGCAGTTCTTC
16	.	TRBV4-2	TRBJ2-5	CASSQDPGTGAVTQYF	TGTGCCAGCAGCCAAGATCCGGGCACGGGAGCGGTGACCCAGTACTTC
13	TRBD1	TRBV5-4	TRBJ2-7	CASSRDRAHEQYF	TGTGCCAGCAGCAGAGACAGGGCCCACGAGCAGTACTTC